Here is one T cell receptor (beta chain) with its context. The antigen remains unidentified. A read error may produce the germline difference seen at one junction end. These data come from a study of tumor-infiltrating lymphocytes in primary liver carcinoma. About the study: Stage T1-T3 N0M0 tumors measured roughly 4.2 to 10 cm at most. Each sample had roughly 3.5 to 8 million productive TCRbeta reads regardless of tissue type.

Study-wide results and caveats: Compared with tumor region pairs, tumor-adjacent and tumor-blood pairs overlapped less.

The investigators made TCR beta cDNA from 500 ng total RNA, using a constant-region primer. Generation of the TCR beta libraries relied on three nested multiplex PCR rounds using slightly modified ARM-PCR. For around 11 cycles apiece, the opening two PCR rounds ran with TRBV1-TRBV30 forward primers and a C-beta reverse primer. TCRdb independently ran MiXCR on the multiplex PCR reads; one entry per CDR3 protein. The sample records 85,000 to 100,000 distinct CDR3 sequences, around 70% being singletons. Germline CDR1 reads SNHLY; CDR2 reads FYNNEI. The CDR3 has 13 amino acids. Joint extraction of RNA and DNA used roughly 19-33 mg of bulk tissue that was unsorted.

Sequencing was done on a sample of tumor-adjacent normal liver tissue. The sequence derives from a man between 35 and 55 years old with primary liver carcinoma and hepatitis B virus infection. The chain uses TRBV2 and TRBJ2-3; D not certain. CDR3 loop: CASSEGDDGTQYF. The CDR3 nucleotides read TGTGCCAGCAGTGAAGGGGATGATGGTACGCAGTACTTT.